The clone carrying this T cell receptor (beta chain) was detected many times. This sample was included in a study of early T cells in non-severe SARS-CoV-2 infection. In the study overall: The sequenced material was bulk RNA from unsorted whole blood, and its chains were unpaired.

The TCR library protocol was used to attach unique molecular identifiers. These identifiers were attached to individual cDNA molecules. TCRdb processed the 5' RACE reads anew with MiXCR; each CDR3 protein has one entry. The sample has 45,000 or so distinct CDR3 sequences, almost 7.5% seen once. V lost 3 bases and J lost 8, with 17 bases in between. The CDR3 is made up of 15 amino acids. The germline CDR1 and CDR2 sequences are MNHNS and SASEGT. The J gene is TRBJ2-1, the V gene TRBV6-1, with D possibly being TRBD2 (5 bases). Sequencing was done on a sample of whole blood. The receptor's source is an adult who was a healthcare worker with PCR-confirmed SARS-CoV-2 infection or an uninfected control (not recorded which). CDR3 in amino acids: CASSEVDSGVYEQFF. CDR3 coding DNA: TGTGCCAGCAGTGAGGTGGACTCCGGTGTTTATGAGCAGTTCTTC.